Each of the 18 T cell receptor beta chains below was sequenced from the same sample in a study of shared clonotypes between healthy human individuals. The protocol was immunoSEQ multiplex PCR, while the TCRdb copy is restricted to in-frame clones and leaves out a portion. The table has over 1.4 million clones, around 95% seen once. Sequencing input: naive CD4+ T cells sorted from blood. Noted subset: CD45RA+ positively selected. These receptors were obtained from a man between 25 and 39 years old in good health.

This chain joins TRBV28 and TRBJ1-2; TRBD1 might be the D (5 bases). Per germline, CDR1 MDHEN and CDR2 SYDVKM. The V and J ends lost 1 base and 3 bases respectively, with 12 bases between them. The CDR3 consists of 15 residues. CDR3 sequence (DNA): TGTGCCAGCAGTTTATCTGGCAGGGTAGACTATGGCTACACCTTC. It specifies CASSLSGRVDYGYTF.

CDR3 amino acids: CASSTRTSGDTQYF. The CDR3 DNA reads as TGTGCCAGCAGTACAAGGACTAGCGGAGATACGCAGTATTTT. V usage is TRBV6-5 and J usage is TRBJ2-3; 10 nucleotides agree with TRBD2. V lost 5 bases and J lost 5; bases outside the gene matches: 4. The CDR3 is 14 residues long. CDR1 is MNHEY, CDR2 SVGAGI, per germline.

The rearrangement joins TRBV28 to TRBJ2-7; no clear D. Trimming shortened V by 5 bases and J by 7 bases, and 15 bases separated the two germline ends. This CDR3 region has 13 residues. Germline lookup yields CDR1 MDHEN and CDR2 SYDVKM. The CDR3 sequence is CASSPTTSGEQYF. CDR3 sequence (DNA): TGTGCCAGCAGTCCTACTACCAGTGGAGAGCAGTACTTC.

This clone turned up a few times. V and J are TRBV28 and TRBJ1-5; TRBD1 matches 8 bases. The trim removed 6 bases at V and 5 bases at J, leaving 6 bases unmatched. Germline values: CDR1 MDHEN, CDR2 SYDVKM. The CDR3 loop spans 14 amino acids. This CDR3 is CASRRTGTYQPQHF. The CDR3 region has the DNA TGTGCCAGCAGACGGACAGGGACGTATCAGCCCCAGCATTTT.

This chain connects TRBV18 to TRBJ2-5; D remains unclear. The CDR3 sequence is 15 residues long. V shed 3 bases and J shed 5 bases, with 16 bases lying between them. Germline CDR1 is KGHSH and CDR2 is LQKENI. CDR3 coding DNA: TGTGCCAGCTCACCCTTAGGTCCGCCTTCGGAGACCCAGTACTTC. Amino acid sequence: CASSPLGPPSETQYF.

This chain links TRBV6-6 with TRBJ2-2; 8 nucleotides agree with TRBD1. Per germline, CDR1 MNHNY and CDR2 SVGAGI (reference sequence). The CDR3 consists of 14 residues. V lost 6 bases to trimming and J lost 4 bases; unmatched junction nucleotides: 4. The CDR3 DNA reads as TGTGCCAGCAGACCTACAGGGGGCACCGGGGAGCTGTTTTTT. It translates to CASRPTGGTGELFF.

The rearrangement uses TRBV25-1 and TRBJ2-1; the D is unclear. CDR1 and CDR2 from the germline V gene are MGHDK and SYGVNS. This CDR3 comprises 13 residues. Trimming removed 1 base at V and 10 bases at J, with 11 bases between. Written as DNA, the CDR3 is TGTGCCAGCAGTGAATGGTCGCAAGGGGAGCAGTTCTTC. It encodes CASSEWSQGEQFF.

The CDR3 sequence is CSVDGADGGLGYTF. The CDR3 coding sequence is TGCAGCGTTGACGGTGCCGACGGAGGATTGGGCTACACCTTC. The chain couples TRBV29-1 to TRBJ1-2, with D uncertain. CDR3 length: 14 amino acids. Trimming removed 3 bases from V and 8 bases from J, with 19 bases in between. Germline CDR1 reads SQVTM; CDR2 reads ANQGSEA.

This chain links TRBV2 with TRBJ2-1; D remains ambiguous. Germline loops: CDR1 SNHLY, CDR2 FYNNEI. The CDR3 is 11 residues long. V lost 4 bases to trimming and J lost 9 bases, with 7 bases between them. The DNA of the CDR3 is TGTGCCAGCAGTGGGCCCGGTGAGCAGTTCTTC. Amino acid sequence: CASSGPGEQFF.

The chain is built from TRBV28 and TRBJ2-7; perhaps TRBD1 as D (5 bases). Trimming pared 2 bases from V and 0 bases from J, leaving 17 bases between. Germline CDR1 is MDHEN and CDR2 is SYDVKM. The CDR3 runs to 17 residues. The CDR3 sequence is CASSLEYQGPISYEQYF. CDR3 nucleotides: TGTGCCAGCAGTTTAGAATACCAGGGCCCCATCTCCTACGAGCAGTACTTC.

This clone was recorded only once. The chain couples TRBV27 to TRBJ2-7; 7 positions match TRBD2. From germline, CDR1 is MNHEY and CDR2 SMNVEV (reference sequence). The CDR3 spans 14 residues. V shed 6 bases, J shed 2 bases, and the junction held 7 bases outside the gene matches. DNA for the CDR3: TGTGCCAGCAGCCACGGGGGGACCACCTACGAGCAGTACTTC. Translating gives CASSHGGTTYEQYF.

V usage is TRBV2 and J usage is TRBJ2-7; D may be TRBD2 (6 bases). This CDR3 is 13 amino acids long. Germline CDR1 and CDR2: SNHLY and FYNNEI. V was shortened by 7 bases and J by 7 bases, with 17 bases between the two germline ends. The CDR3, as DNA: TGTGCCAGCACCCGGGACTCTCACGGGGAGCAGTACTTC. Its translation: CASTRDSHGEQYF.

The genes are TRBV5-1 and TRBJ1-1; a weak D match, TRBD1 (5 bases). Germline lookup yields CDR1 SGHRS and CDR2 YFSETQ. Between the trimmed V and J ends, which lost 0 bases and 7 bases, there was a span of 10 bases. The CDR3 consists of 13 residues. CDR3 in DNA: TGCGCCAGCAGCTTGGGGGGGACCTTTGAAGCTTTCTTT. Protein sequence: CASSLGGTFEAFF.

A single count supports this clone. The chain couples TRBV5-1 to TRBJ2-1; TRBD2 aligns across 13 bases. This CDR3 region has 16 residues. Germline values: CDR1 SGHRS, CDR2 YFSETQ. V trimming: 2 bases; J trimming: 8 bases; junction bases outside the gene matches: 7. This chain's CDR3 is CASSFGLAGEGDEQFF. The CDR3 DNA is TGCGCCAGCAGCTTCGGACTAGCGGGAGAAGGGGATGAGCAGTTCTTC.

The count of this clone is one. The genes are TRBV15 and TRBJ1-1; D is perhaps TRBD1 (6 bases). Trimming took off 0 bases at V and 11 bases at J, with 19 bases between the two ends. Germline V gene lookup returns CDR1 LNHNV and CDR2 YYDKDF (reference sequence). The CDR3 contains 15 residues. Here the CDR3 DNA reads TGTGCCACCAGCAGAGACCAAACAGGGATGGGGGAGGCTTTCTTT. It codes for CATSRDQTGMGEAFF.

This clone appeared a few times. The sample holds other DNA sequences that translate to the same CDR3. V is TRBV20-1 and J is TRBJ2-5; D uncertain. Deletions cut 2 bases from V and 2 bases from J, with 3 bases between. Germline lookup yields CDR1 DFQATT and CDR2 SNEGSKA (reference sequence). The CDR3 extends over 11 amino acids. CDR3 sequence reads: CSARLQETQYF. The CDR3 DNA sequence: TGCAGTGCTAGACTACAAGAGACCCAGTACTTC.

This sequence joins TRBV30 and TRBJ2-5; D may match TRBD1 or TRBD2 (5 bases each). V was trimmed by 2 bases and J by 5 bases, leaving 15 bases between them. From germline, CDR1 is GTSNPN and CDR2 SVGIG (reference sequence). The CDR3 sequence is 14 residues long. The CDR3 DNA sequence: TGTGCCTGGAGTAAAGGGACGCCGCCTGAGACCCAGTACTTC. Residues: CAWSKGTPPETQYF.

V and J are TRBV6-5 and TRBJ2-1; D might be TRBD2 (7 bases). Trimming left V 8 bases short and J 9 bases short, with 20 bases between. Germline V lookup: CDR1 MNHEY, CDR2 SVGAGI. The CDR3 loop spans 14 amino acids. The CDR3 sequence is CASEGEGEVSEQFF. In DNA, the CDR3 is TGTGCCAGCGAGGGGGAGGGCGAGGTTAGTGAGCAGTTCTTC.